This TCR beta chain emerged from a study of blood T cell repertoires in COVID-19. Data came from immunoSEQ multiplex PCR; TCRdb stores just in-frame clones and leaves some out. The sample shows 150,000 to 200,000 clones, 92% of them seen only once. The CDR3 loop spans 14 amino acids. Germline V gene data show CDR1 as SQVTM and CDR2 as ANQGSEA. The V and J ends lost 2 bases and 5 bases respectively, with 15 bases between them. V and J are TRBV29-1 and TRBJ2-5; D is perhaps TRBD1 (5 bases). The receptor comes from a man between 25 and 39 years old with COVID-19, enrolled during active disease. Input material: peripheral blood. CDR3: CSVEKGMVGETQYF. The CDR3 DNA sequence: TGCAGCGTTGAAAAGGGGATGGTTGGGGAGACCCAGTACTTC.